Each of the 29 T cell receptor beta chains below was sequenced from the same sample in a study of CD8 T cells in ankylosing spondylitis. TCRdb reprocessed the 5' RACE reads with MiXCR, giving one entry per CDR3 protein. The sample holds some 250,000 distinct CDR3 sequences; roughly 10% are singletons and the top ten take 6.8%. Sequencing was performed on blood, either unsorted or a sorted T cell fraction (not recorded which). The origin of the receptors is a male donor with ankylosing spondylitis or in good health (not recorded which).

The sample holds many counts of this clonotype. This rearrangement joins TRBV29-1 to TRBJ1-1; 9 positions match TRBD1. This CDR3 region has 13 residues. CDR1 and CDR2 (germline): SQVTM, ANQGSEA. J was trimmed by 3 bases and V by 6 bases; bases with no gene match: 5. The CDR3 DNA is TGCAGCGTAAAGACAGGGGGGGACACTGAAGCTTTCTTT. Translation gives CSVKTGGDTEAFF.

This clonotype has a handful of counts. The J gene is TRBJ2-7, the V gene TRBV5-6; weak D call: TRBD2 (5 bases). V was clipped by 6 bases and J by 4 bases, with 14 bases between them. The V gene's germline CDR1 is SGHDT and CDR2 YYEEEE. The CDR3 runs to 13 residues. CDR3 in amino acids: CASTRPEAYEQYF. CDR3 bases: TGTGCCAGCACTAGGCCGGAGGCATACGAGCAGTACTTC.

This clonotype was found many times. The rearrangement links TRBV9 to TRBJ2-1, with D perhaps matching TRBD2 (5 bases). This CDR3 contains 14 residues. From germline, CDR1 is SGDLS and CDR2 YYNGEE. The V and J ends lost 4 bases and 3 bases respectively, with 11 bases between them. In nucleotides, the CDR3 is TGTGCCAGCAGCCCTTGGGGAGACTACAATGAGCAGTTCTTC. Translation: CASSPWGDYNEQFF.

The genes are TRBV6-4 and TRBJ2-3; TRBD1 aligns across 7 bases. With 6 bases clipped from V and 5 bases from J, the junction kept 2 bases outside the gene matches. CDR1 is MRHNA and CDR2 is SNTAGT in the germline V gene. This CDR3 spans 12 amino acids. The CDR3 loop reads CASRRTGDTQYF. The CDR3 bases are TGTGCCAGCAGGCGGACAGGAGATACGCAGTATTTT.

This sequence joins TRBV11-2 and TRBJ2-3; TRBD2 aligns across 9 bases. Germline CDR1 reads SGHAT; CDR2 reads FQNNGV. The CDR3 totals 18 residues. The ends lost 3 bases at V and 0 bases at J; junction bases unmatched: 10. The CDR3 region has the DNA TGTGCCAGCAGCTTGCCGCCCGGGACTAGCTTTAGCACAGATACGCAGTATTTT. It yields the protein CASSLPPGTSFSTDTQYF.

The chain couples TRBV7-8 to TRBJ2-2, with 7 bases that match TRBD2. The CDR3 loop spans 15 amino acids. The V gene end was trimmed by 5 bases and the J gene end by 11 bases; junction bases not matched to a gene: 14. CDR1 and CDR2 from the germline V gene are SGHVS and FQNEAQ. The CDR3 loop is CASSKGLGSYLELFF. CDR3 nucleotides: TGTGCCAGCAGCAAAGGACTAGGTTCCTACCTTGAGCTGTTTTTT.

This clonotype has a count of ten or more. CDR3 protein: CASSFDKGSNEQFF. CDR3 nucleotides: TGTGCCAGCAGTTTTGACAAGGGGTCGAATGAGCAGTTCTTC. The chain carries TRBV12-3 or TRBV12-4 and TRBJ2-1, with D maybe TRBD1 (5 bases). V was pared by 3 bases and J by 7 bases, with 13 bases between. The CDR3 covers 14 residues.

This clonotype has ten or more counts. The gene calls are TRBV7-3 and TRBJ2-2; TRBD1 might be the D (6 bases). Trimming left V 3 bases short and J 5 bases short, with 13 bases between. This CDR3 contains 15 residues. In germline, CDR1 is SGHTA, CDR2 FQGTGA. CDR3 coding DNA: TGTGCCAGCAGCTTCAGGGGTGGTCGAACCGGGGAGCTGTTTTTT. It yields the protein CASSFRGGRTGELFF.

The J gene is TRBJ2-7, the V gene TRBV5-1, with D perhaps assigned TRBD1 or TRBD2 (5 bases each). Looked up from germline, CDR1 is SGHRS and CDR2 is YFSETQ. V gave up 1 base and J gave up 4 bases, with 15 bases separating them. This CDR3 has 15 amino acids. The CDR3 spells CASSLSPGTQYEQYF. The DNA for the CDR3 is TGCGCCAGCAGCTTGTCCCCCGGGACCCAATACGAGCAGTACTTC.

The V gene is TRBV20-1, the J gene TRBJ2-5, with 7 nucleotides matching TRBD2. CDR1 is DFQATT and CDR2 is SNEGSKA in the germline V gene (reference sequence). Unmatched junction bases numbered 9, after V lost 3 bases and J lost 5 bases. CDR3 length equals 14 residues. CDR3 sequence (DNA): TGCAGTGCTAGCCCGGGGGGTGCAGAGGAGACCCAGTACTTC. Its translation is CSASPGGAEETQYF.

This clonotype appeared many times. DNA of the CDR3: TGTGCCAGCAGCGTACAGGGGAACTATGGCTACACCTTC. Translated, it gives CASSVQGNYGYTF. The V and J genes are TRBV5-8 and TRBJ1-2; 7 nucleotides line up with TRBD1. The CDR3 has 13 residues. Germline CDR1 reads SGHTS; CDR2 reads YDEGEE. Trimming at V came to 4 bases and at J to 2 bases, leaving 2 bases not matched to a gene.

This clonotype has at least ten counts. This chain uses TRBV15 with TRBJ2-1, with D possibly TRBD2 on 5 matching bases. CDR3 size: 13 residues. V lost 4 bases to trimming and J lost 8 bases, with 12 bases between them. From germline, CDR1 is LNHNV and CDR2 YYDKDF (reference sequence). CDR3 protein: CATSNLGEDEQFF. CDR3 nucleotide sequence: TGTGCCACCAGCAATTTGGGAGAGGATGAGCAGTTCTTC. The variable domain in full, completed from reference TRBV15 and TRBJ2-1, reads DAMVIQNPRYQVTQFGKPVTLSCSQTLNHNVMYWYQQKSSQAPKLLFHYYDKDFNNEADTPDNFQSRRPNTSFCFLDIRSPGLGDTAMYLCATSNLGEDEQFFGPGTRLTVL.

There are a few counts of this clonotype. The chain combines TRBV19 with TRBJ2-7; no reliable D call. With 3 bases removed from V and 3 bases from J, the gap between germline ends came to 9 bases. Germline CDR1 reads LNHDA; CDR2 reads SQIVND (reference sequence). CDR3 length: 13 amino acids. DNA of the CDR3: TGTGCCAGTAGTATCTCGGGTAGCTACGAGCAGTACTTC. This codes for CASSISGSYEQYF.

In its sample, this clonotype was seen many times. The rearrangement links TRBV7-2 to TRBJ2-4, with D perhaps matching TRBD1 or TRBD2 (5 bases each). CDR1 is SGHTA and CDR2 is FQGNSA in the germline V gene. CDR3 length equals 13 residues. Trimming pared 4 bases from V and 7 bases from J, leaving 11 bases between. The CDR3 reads CASSSGPANIQYF. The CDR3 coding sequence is TGTGCCAGCAGCTCGGGGCCAGCCAACATTCAGTACTTC.

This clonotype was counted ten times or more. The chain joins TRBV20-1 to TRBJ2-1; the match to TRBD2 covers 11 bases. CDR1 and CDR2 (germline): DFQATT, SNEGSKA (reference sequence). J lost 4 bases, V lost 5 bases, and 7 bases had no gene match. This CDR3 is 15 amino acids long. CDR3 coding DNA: TGCAGTGCTCTTCGGGGACTAGCGGAGTACAATGAGCAGTTCTTC. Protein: CSALRGLAEYNEQFF.

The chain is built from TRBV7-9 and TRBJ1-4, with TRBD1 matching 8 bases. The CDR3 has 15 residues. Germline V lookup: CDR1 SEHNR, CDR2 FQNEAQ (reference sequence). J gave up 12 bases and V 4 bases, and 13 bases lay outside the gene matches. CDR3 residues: CASSYMNDGQGQLFF. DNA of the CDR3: TGTGCCAGCAGCTACATGAATGACGGACAGGGACAACTGTTTTTT.

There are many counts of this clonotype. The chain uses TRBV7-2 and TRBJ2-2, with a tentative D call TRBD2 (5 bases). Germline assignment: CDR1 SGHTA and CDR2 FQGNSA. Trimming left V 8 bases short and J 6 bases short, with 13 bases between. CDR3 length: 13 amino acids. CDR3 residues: CASRGSLAGELFF. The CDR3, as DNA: TGTGCCAGCCGTGGGAGTCTCGCCGGGGAGCTGTTTTTT.

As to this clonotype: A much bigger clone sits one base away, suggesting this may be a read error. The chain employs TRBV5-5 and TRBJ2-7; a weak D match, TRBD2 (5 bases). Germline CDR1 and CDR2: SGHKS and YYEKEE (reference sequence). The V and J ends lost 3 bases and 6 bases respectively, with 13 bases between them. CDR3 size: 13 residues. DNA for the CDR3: TGTGCCAGCAGCTGGACTCCCAGATGCGAGCAGTACTTC. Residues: CASSWTPRCEQYF.

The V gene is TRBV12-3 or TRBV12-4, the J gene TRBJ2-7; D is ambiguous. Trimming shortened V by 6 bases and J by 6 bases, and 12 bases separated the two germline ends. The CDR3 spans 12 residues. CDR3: CASSPSTPEQYF. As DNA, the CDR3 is TGTGCCAGCAGCCCTTCAACTCCCGAGCAGTACTTC.

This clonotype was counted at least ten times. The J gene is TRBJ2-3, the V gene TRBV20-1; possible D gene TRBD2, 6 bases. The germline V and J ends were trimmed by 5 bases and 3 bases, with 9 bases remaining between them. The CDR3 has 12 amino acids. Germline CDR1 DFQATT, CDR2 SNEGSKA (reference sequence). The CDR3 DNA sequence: TGCAGTGCTCGGAGGGATACAGATACGCAGTATTTT. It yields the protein CSARRDTDTQYF.

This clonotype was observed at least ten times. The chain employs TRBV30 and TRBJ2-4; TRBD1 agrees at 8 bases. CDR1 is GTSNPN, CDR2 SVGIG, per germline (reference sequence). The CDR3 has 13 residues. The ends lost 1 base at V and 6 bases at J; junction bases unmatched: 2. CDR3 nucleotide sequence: TGTGCCTGGAGTGGGCAGGGGGCAAACATTCAGTACTTC. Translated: CAWSGQGANIQYF.

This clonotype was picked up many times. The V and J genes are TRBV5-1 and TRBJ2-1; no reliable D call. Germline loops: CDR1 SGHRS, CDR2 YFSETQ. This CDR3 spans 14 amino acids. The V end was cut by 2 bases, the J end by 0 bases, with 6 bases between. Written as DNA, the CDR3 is TGCGCCAGCAGCTTCCAGAGCTCCTACAATGAGCAGTTCTTC. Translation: CASSFQSSYNEQFF.

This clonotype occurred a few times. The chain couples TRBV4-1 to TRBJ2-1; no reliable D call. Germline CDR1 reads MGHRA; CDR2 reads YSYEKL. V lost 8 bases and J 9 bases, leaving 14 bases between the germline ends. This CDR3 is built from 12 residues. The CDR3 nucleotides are TGCGCCAGCTCCAATCAACAAAGTGAGCAGTTCTTC. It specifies CASSNQQSEQFF.

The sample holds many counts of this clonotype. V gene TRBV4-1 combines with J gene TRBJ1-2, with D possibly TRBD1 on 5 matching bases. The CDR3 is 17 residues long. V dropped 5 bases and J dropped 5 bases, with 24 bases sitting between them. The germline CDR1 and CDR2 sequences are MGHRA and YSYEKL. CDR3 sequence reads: CASSVDPGAGNNYGYTF. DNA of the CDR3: TGCGCCAGCAGCGTCGATCCCGGGGCAGGGAATAATTATGGCTACACCTTC.

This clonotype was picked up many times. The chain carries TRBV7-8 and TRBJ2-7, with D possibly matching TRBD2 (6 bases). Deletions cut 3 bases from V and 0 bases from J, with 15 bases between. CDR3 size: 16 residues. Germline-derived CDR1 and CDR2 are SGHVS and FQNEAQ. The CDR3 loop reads CASSLSIADSSYEQYF. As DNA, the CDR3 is TGTGCCAGCAGCTTGTCGATAGCGGATAGCTCCTACGAGCAGTACTTC. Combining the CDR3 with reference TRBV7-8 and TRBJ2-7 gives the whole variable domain GAGVSQSPRYKVAKRGQDVALRCDPISGHVSLFWYQQALGQGPEFLTYFQNEAQLDKSGLPSDRFFAERPEGSVSTLKIQRTQQEDSAVYLCASSLSIADSSYEQYFGPGTRLTVT.

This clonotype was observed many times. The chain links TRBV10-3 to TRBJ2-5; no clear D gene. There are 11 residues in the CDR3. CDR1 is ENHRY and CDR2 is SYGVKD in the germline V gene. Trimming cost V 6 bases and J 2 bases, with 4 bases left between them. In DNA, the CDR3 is TGTGCCATCAGGGAACAAGAGACCCAGTACTTC. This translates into CAIREQETQYF.

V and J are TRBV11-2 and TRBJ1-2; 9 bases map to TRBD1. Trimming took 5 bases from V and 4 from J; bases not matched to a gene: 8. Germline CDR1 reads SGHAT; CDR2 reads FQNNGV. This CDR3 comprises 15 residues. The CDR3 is CASSITGTGFYGYTF. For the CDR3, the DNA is TGTGCCAGCAGCATTACCGGGACAGGGTTCTATGGCTACACCTTC.

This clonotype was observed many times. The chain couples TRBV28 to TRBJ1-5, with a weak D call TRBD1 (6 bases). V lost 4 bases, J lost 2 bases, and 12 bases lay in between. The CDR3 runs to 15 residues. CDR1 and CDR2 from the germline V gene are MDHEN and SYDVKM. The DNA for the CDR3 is TGTGCCAGCAGTTACACAGGGACCGGCAATCAGCCCCAGCATTTT. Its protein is CASSYTGTGNQPQHF.

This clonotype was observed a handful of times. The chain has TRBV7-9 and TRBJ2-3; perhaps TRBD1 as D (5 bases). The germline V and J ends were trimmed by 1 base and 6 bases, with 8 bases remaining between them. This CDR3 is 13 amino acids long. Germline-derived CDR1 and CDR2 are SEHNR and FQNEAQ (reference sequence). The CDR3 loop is CASSLEGSDTQYF. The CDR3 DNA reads TGTGCCAGCAGCTTAGAGGGGTCCGATACGCAGTATTTT.